The subject of this entry is one T cell receptor beta chain. The data were produced by immunoSEQ multiplex PCR, yet TCRdb's version contains in-frame clones alone and is incomplete. In the table there are 250,000 to 300,000 clones, about 89% of which are singletons. This entry is derived from a study of blood T cell repertoires in COVID-19. Study details: The analysed material was cDNA or gDNA that came from T cells, B-cell-depleted T cells, or PBMCs.

Clinical histories supplied by participants themselves formed the basis of cohort assignment. Two negative PCRs, clearance, or symptom resolution had been documented for recovered Cohort 3 donors. This sequence was found in a man aged 40-50 years who had recovered from COVID-19. The specimen was PBMCs or T cells enriched from blood (not recorded which).

CDR3 protein: CASRSGGTSSGNTIYF. The DNA for the CDR3 is TGTGCCAGCAGGTCAGGGGGCACAAGCTCTGGAAACACCATATATTTT. V usage is TRBV9 and J usage is TRBJ1-3, with 8 bases matching TRBD1. Germline V gene lookup returns CDR1 SGDLS and CDR2 YYNGEE. Unmatched junction bases numbered 7, after V lost 5 bases and J lost 0 bases. CDR3 length: 16 residues.